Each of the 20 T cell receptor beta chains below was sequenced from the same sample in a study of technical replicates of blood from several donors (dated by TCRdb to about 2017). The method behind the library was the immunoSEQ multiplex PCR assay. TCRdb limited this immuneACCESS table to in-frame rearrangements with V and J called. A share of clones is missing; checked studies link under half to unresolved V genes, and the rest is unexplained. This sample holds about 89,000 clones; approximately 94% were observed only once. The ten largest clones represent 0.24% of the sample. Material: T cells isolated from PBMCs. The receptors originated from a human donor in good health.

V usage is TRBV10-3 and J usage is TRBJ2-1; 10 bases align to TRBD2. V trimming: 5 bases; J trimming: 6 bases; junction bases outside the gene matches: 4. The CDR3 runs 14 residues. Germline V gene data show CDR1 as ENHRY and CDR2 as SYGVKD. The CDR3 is CAISLAGEPNEQFF. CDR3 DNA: TGTGCCATCAGTCTAGCGGGAGAGCCCAATGAGCAGTTCTTC.

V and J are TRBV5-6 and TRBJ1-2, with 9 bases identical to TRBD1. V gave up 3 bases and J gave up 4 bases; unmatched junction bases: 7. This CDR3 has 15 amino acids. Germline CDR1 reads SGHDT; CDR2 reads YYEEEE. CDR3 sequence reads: CASSYRDRDSYGYTF. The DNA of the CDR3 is TGTGCCAGCAGCTACCGGGACAGGGATAGCTATGGCTACACCTTC. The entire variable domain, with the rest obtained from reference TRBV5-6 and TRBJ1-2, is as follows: DAGVTQSPTHLIKTRGQQVTLRCSPKSGHDTVSWYQQALGQGPQFIFQYYEEEERQRGNFPDRFSGHQFPNYSSELNVNALLLGDSALYLCASSYRDRDSYGYTFGSGTRLTVV.

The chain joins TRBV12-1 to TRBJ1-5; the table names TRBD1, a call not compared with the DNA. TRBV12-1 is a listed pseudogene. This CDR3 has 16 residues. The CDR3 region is CASSGPIPGLNQPQHF. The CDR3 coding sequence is TGTGCCAGCAGCGGCCCAATTCCAGGGTTAAATCAGCCCCAGCATTTT.

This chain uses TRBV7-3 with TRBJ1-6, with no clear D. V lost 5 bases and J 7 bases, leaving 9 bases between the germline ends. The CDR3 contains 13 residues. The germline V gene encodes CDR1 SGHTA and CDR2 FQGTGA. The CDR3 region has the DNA TGTGCCAGCAGCCAGCGGACGAATTCACCCCTCCACTTT. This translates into CASSQRTNSPLHF.

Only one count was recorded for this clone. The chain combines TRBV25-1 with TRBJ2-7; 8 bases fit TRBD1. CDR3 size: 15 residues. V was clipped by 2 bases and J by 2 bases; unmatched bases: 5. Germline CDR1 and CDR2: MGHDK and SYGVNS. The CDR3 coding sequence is TGTGCCAGCAGTGAAAGGACAGGGCTGGCCTACGAGCAGTACTTC. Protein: CASSERTGLAYEQYF.

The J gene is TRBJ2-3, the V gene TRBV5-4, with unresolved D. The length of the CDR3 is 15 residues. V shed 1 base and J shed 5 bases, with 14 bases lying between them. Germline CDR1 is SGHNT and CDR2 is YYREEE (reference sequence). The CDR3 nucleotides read TGTGCCAGCAGCTTGTTTCAGGTTGTTGGAGATACGCAGTATTTT. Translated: CASSLFQVVGDTQYF.

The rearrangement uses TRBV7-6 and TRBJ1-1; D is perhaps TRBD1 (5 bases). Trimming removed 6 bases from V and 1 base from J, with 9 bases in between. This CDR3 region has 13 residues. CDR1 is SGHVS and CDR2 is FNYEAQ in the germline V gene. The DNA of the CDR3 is TGTGCCAGCAGACGGACAAAGAACACTGAAGCTTTCTTT. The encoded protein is CASRRTKNTEAFF.

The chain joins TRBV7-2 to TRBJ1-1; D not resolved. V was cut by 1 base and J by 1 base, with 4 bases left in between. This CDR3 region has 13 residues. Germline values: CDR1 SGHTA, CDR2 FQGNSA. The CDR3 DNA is TGTGCCAGCAGCTTAGTTAGGAACACTGAAGCTTTCTTT. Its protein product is CASSLVRNTEAFF. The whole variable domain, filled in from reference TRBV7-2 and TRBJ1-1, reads GAGVSQSPSNKVTEKGKDVELRCDPISGHTALYWYRQSLGQGLEFLIYFQGNSAPDKSGLPSDRFSAERTGGSVSTLTIQRTQQEDSAVYLCASSLVRNTEAFFGQGTRLTVV.

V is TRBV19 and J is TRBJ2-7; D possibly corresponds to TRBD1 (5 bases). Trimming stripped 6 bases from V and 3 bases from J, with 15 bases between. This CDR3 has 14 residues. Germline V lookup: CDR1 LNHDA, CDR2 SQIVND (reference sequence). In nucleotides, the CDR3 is TGTGCCAGTAGCCCCATGGGCCAGGGCTACGAGCAGTACTTC. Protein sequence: CASSPMGQGYEQYF.

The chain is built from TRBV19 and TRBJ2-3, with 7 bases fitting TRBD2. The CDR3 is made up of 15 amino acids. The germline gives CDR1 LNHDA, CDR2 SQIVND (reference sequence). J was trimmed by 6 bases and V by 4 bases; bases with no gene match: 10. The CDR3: CASSTPGGGGDTQYF. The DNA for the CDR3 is TGTGCCAGTAGTACCCCGGGGGGAGGTGGCGATACGCAGTATTTT.

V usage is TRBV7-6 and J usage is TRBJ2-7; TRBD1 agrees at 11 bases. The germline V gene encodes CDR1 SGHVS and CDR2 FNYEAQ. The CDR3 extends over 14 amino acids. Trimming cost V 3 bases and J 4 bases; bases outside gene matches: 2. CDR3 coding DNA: TGTGCCAGCAGCTTGGGGGACAGGGGGTACGAGCAGTACTTC. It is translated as CASSLGDRGYEQYF.

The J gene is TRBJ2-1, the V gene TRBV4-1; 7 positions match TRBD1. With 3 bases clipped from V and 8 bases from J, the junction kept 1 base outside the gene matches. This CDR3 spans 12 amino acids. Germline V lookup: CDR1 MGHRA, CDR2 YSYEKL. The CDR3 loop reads CASSQTGYEQFF. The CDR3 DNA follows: TGCGCCAGCAGCCAGACAGGGTATGAGCAGTTCTTC.

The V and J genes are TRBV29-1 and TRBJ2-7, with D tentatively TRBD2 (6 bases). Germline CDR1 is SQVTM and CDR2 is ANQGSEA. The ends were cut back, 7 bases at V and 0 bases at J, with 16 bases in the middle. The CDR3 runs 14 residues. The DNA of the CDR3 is TGCAGCGGGGGGGACCGACGGAGCTCCTACGAGCAGTACTTC. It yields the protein CSGGDRRSSYEQYF.

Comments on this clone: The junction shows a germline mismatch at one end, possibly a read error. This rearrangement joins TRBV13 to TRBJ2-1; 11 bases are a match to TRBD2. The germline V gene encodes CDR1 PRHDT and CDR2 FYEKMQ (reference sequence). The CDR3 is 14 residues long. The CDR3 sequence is CASRLAGGPNEQFF. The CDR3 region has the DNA TGTGCCAGCAGGTTAGCGGGGGGGCCCAATGAGCAGTTCTTC. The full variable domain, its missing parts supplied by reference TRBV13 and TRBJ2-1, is AAGVIQSPRHLIKEKRETATLKCYPIPRHDTVYWYQQGPGQDPQFLISFYEKMQSDKGSIPDRFSAQQFSDYHSELNMSSLELGDSALYFCASRLAGGPNEQFFGPGTRLTVL.

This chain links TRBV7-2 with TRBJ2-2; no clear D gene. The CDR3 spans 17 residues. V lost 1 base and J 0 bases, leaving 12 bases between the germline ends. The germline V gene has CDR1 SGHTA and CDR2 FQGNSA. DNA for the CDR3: TGTGCCAGCAGCTTAGACAGACCTCTCGCGAACACCGGGGAGCTGTTTTTT. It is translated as CASSLDRPLANTGELFF. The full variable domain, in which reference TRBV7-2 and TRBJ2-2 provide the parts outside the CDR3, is GAGVSQSPSNKVTEKGKDVELRCDPISGHTALYWYRQSLGQGLEFLIYFQGNSAPDKSGLPSDRFSAERTGGSVSTLTIQRTQQEDSAVYLCASSLDRPLANTGELFFGEGSRLTVL.

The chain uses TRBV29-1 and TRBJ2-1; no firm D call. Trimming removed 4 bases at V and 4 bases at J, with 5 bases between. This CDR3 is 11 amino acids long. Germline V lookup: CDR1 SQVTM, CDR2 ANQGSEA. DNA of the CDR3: TGCAGCGTTGTGTCATACAATGAGCAGTTCTTC. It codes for CSVVSYNEQFF.

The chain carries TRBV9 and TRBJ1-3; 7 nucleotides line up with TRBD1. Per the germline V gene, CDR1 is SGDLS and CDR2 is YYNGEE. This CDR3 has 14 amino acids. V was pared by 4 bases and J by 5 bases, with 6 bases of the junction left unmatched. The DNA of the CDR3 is TGTGCCAGCAGCCCCCGGACAGGCCGAAACACCATATATTTT. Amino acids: CASSPRTGRNTIYF.

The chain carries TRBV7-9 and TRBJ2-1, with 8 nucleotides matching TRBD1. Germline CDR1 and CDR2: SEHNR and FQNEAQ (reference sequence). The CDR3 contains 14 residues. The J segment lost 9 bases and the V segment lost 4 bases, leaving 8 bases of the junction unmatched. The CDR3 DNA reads TGTGCCAGCAGCTGGACAGGGCGGTCAGCTGAGCAGTTCTTC. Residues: CASSWTGRSAEQFF.

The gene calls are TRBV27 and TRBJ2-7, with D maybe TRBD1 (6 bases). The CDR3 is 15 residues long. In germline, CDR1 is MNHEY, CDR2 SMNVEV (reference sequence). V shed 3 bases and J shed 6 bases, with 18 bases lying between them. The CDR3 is CASSFQTGLASEQYF. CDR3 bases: TGTGCCAGCAGTTTCCAGACAGGATTAGCTTCCGAGCAGTACTTC.

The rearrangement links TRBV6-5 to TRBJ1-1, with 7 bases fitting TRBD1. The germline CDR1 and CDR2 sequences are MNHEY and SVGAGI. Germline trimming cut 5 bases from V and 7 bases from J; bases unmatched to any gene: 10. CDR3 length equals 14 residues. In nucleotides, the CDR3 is TGTGCCAGCAGTATAGGACAGGTCGGGGGTGAAGCTTTCTTT. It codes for CASSIGQVGGEAFF.